This passage covers 26 T cell receptor beta chains from one sample sequenced in a study of blood T cell repertoires in COVID-19. Clones were sequenced by immunoSEQ multiplex PCR, and TCRdb holds only the in-frame ones, with some missing. The sample carries fewer than 95,000 clones, 89% recorded once. The sequenced material came from peripheral blood. The receptors were sampled from a man between 45 and 60 years old with acute or convalescent COVID-19.

The chain carries TRBV20-1 and TRBJ1-5, with D unclear. V lost 3 bases and J 3 bases, leaving 15 bases between the germline ends. From germline, CDR1 is DFQATT and CDR2 SNEGSKA (reference sequence). The CDR3 covers 15 residues. CDR3 amino acids: CSASLEKVTNQPQHF. In DNA, the CDR3 is TGCAGTGCTAGTTTGGAGAAGGTTACCAATCAGCCCCAGCATTTT.

The chain carries TRBV3-1 (or the pseudogene TRBV3-2) and TRBJ2-2, with TRBD2 matching 9 bases. Trimming removed 3 bases from V and 1 base from J; junction bases left unmatched: 3. This CDR3 has 16 residues. Germline V CDR1 and CDR2: LGHDT, YNNKEL (reference sequence). Written as DNA, the CDR3 is TGTGCCAGCAGCCACGGTAGCGGGGGGAACACCGGGGAGCTGTTTTTT. It encodes CASSHGSGGNTGELFF.

The chain combines TRBV7-2 with TRBJ2-2, with 8 bases aligning to TRBD2. The CDR3 runs 16 residues. V lost 4 bases to trimming and J lost 5 bases; unmatched junction nucleotides: 9. Germline values: CDR1 SGHTA, CDR2 FQGNSA. The CDR3 spells CASSSAGGVWTGELFF. The DNA for the CDR3 is TGTGCCAGCAGCTCAGCCGGGGGGGTTTGGACCGGGGAGCTGTTTTTT.

The chain links TRBV19 to TRBJ1-1, with D uncertain. This CDR3 contains 14 residues. Trimming left V 1 base short and J 1 base short, with 7 bases between. Germline CDR1 is LNHDA and CDR2 is SQIVND (reference sequence). The CDR3, as DNA: TGTGCCAGTAGTATAGGGCCAGAGAACACTGAAGCTTTCTTT. Protein: CASSIGPENTEAFF. The entire variable domain, with the rest obtained from reference TRBV19 and TRBJ1-1, is as follows: DGGITQSPKYLFRKEGQNVTLSCEQNLNHDAMYWYRQDPGQGLRLIYYSQIVNDFQKGDIAEGYSVSREKKESFPLTVTSAQKNPTAFYLCASSIGPENTEAFFGQGTRLTVV.

This sequence joins TRBV6-5 and TRBJ1-5; 11 bases are a match to TRBD1. The CDR3 has 15 amino acids. Germline lookup yields CDR1 MNHEY and CDR2 SVGAGI. V trimming: 6 bases; J trimming: 0 bases; junction bases outside the gene matches: 1. CDR3 residues: CASRGTGGSNQPQHF. As DNA, the CDR3 is TGTGCCAGCAGAGGGACAGGGGGTAGCAATCAGCCCCAGCATTTT.

The chain has TRBV5-1 and TRBJ1-4; D is undetermined. V was clipped by 1 base and J by 11 bases, with 12 bases between them. The CDR3 has 13 residues. Germline V gene lookup returns CDR1 SGHRS and CDR2 YFSETQ. CDR3: CASSLIGREKLFF. As DNA, the CDR3 is TGCGCCAGCAGCTTGATCGGGAGGGAGAAACTGTTTTTT. Complete variable domain (other parts from reference TRBV5-1 and TRBJ1-4): KAGVTQTPRYLIKTRGQQVTLSCSPISGHRSVSWYQQTPGQGLQFLFEYFSETQRNKGNFPGRFSGRQFSNSRSEMNVSTLELGDSALYLCASSLIGREKLFFGSGTQLSVL.

The chain links TRBV7-2 to TRBJ2-7; D unresolved. This CDR3 is built from 12 residues. The germline CDR1 and CDR2 sequences are SGHTA and FQGNSA. V lost 5 bases to trimming and J lost 6 bases, with 11 bases between them. In DNA form, the CDR3 reads TGTGCCAGCAGCCCTTATCTCTCCGAGCAGTACTTC. Protein: CASSPYLSEQYF.

The chain links TRBV14 to TRBJ1-1; D is uncertain. The CDR3 consists of 14 residues. Trimming cost V 0 bases and J 7 bases, with 12 bases left between them. Germline CDR1 is SGHDN and CDR2 is FVKESK. CDR3 DNA sequence: TGTGCCAGCAGCCAAGATTTCCGCGCACGTGAAGCTTTCTTT. Translating gives CASSQDFRAREAFF.

The chain recombines TRBV4-1 with TRBJ1-1; 8 bases map to TRBD1. The length of the CDR3 is 14 residues. V trimming: 0 bases; J trimming: 5 bases; junction bases outside the gene matches: 2. Germline V gene data show CDR1 as MGHRA and CDR2 as YSYEKL. CDR3 protein: CASSQEQGGTEAFF. The CDR3 coding sequence is TGCGCCAGCAGCCAAGAACAGGGGGGAACTGAAGCTTTCTTT.

The chain links TRBV2 to TRBJ1-5; tentative D call: TRBD1 (5 bases). Looked up from germline, CDR1 is SNHLY and CDR2 is FYNNEI. V lost 7 bases to trimming and J lost 8 bases, with 18 bases between them. The CDR3 covers 14 residues. Here the CDR3 reads CASNRRGAGEPQHF. CDR3 sequence (DNA): TGTGCCAGCAACAGAAGGGGCGCAGGAGAGCCCCAGCATTTT.

The V call is TRBV29-1, the J call TRBJ1-1, with D possibly matching TRBD1 (5 bases). The length of the CDR3 is 13 residues. The germline V gene has CDR1 SQVTM and CDR2 ANQGSEA. With 8 bases removed from V and 0 bases from J, the gap between germline ends came to 13 bases. The chain's CDR3 is CSSNRGMNTEAFF. The CDR3 DNA reads TGCAGCTCAAATCGGGGGATGAACACTGAAGCTTTCTTT. Full variable domain (missing parts from reference TRBV29-1 and TRBJ1-1): SAVISQKPSRDICQRGTSLTIQCQVDSQVTMMFWYRQQPGQSLTLIATANQGSEATYESGFVIDKFPISRPNLTFSTLTVSNMSPEDSSIYLCSSNRGMNTEAFFGQGTRLTVV.

The V gene is TRBV10-3, the J gene TRBJ2-2; TRBD2 matches 9 bases. CDR1 is ENHRY, CDR2 SYGVKD, per germline. This CDR3 comprises 18 residues. J lost 4 bases, V lost 0 bases, and 9 bases had no gene match. CDR3: CAISESLAGQAGTGELFF. Here the CDR3 DNA reads TGTGCCATCAGTGAGTCACTAGCGGGTCAAGCGGGCACCGGGGAGCTGTTTTTT.

This rearrangement joins TRBV5-1 to TRBJ1-1; 10 positions agree with TRBD1. CDR1 is SGHRS, CDR2 YFSETQ, per germline. J was trimmed by 4 bases and V by 4 bases; bases with no gene match: 16. CDR3 length: 18 residues. The CDR3, as DNA: TGCGCCAGCAGCATACGGTCCGGGACAGGGGCGGGAGTCACTGAAGCTTTCTTT. Its protein product is CASSIRSGTGAGVTEAFF. Based on the CDR3 plus reference TRBV5-1 and TRBJ1-1, the full variable domain is KAGVTQTPRYLIKTRGQQVTLSCSPISGHRSVSWYQQTPGQGLQFLFEYFSETQRNKGNFPGRFSGRQFSNSRSEMNVSTLELGDSALYLCASSIRSGTGAGVTEAFFGQGTRLTVV.

Points on this clone: Its ends do not fully match the called genes, so a read error is possible. The CDR3 region has the DNA TGTGCCAGCAGCCAAGACAGGGCCCGTTTCTTC. Translated, it gives CASSQDRARFF. The chain combines TRBV3-1 (or the pseudogene TRBV3-2) with TRBJ1-2; tentative D call: TRBD1 (5 bases). CDR3 length: 11 residues. CDR1 and CDR2 (germline): LGHDT, YNNKEL (reference sequence).

The V gene is TRBV2, the J gene TRBJ2-1, with D uncertain. Trimming took 0 bases from V and 3 from J, leaving 9 bases between them. Per the germline V gene, CDR1 is SNHLY and CDR2 is FYNNEI. The CDR3 has 15 residues. Here the CDR3 reads CASSEALDHYNEQFF. The DNA for the CDR3 is TGTGCCAGCAGTGAAGCGCTAGATCACTACAATGAGCAGTTCTTC. Complete variable domain (other parts from reference TRBV2 and TRBJ2-1): EPEVTQTPSHQVTQMGQEVILRCVPISNHLYFYWYRQILGQKVEFLVSFYNNEISEKSEIFDDQFSVERPDGSNFTLKIRSTKLEDSAMYFCASSEALDHYNEQFFGPGTRLTVL.

CDR3 residues: CASSLNRAYGYTF. The CDR3 bases are TGTGCCAGCAGTTTAAACAGGGCCTATGGCTACACCTTC. The chain employs TRBV28 and TRBJ1-2; possibly TRBD1 for D (6 bases). The CDR3 has 13 amino acids. Looked up from germline, CDR1 is MDHEN and CDR2 is SYDVKM. V lost 2 bases and J lost 4, with 8 bases in between.

This clone was seen just once. This chain connects TRBV9 to TRBJ2-1; D is possibly TRBD1 (6 bases). The V and J ends lost 0 bases and 2 bases respectively, with 9 bases between them. Germline V gives CDR1 SGDLS, CDR2 YYNGEE. This CDR3 is 15 amino acids long. This CDR3 reads CASSVDGQTYNEQFF. Written as DNA, the CDR3 is TGTGCCAGCAGCGTAGATGGACAGACCTACAATGAGCAGTTCTTC. The full variable domain, in which reference TRBV9 and TRBJ2-1 provide the parts outside the CDR3, is DSGVTQTPKHLITATGQRVTLRCSPRSGDLSVYWYQQSLDQGLQFLIQYYNGEERAKGNILERFSAQQFPDLHSELNLSSLELGDSALYFCASSVDGQTYNEQFFGPGTRLTVL.

This clone was recorded only once. CDR3: CAITRDSNQPQHF. The CDR3 region has the DNA TGTGCCATAACCAGGGATAGCAATCAGCCCCAGCATTTT. The chain is built from TRBV10-3 and TRBJ1-5; a possible D gene is TRBD1 (5 bases). V lost 9 bases and J lost 0, with 9 bases in between. CDR1 and CDR2 (germline): ENHRY, SYGVKD. CDR3 length: 13 amino acids.

This chain joins TRBV5-1 and TRBJ2-7, with 8 bases identical to TRBD2. This CDR3 region has 16 residues. Germline V gene lookup returns CDR1 SGHRS and CDR2 YFSETQ. J gave up 4 bases and V 3 bases, and 12 bases lay outside the gene matches. Here the CDR3 DNA reads TGCGCCAGCAGCTGGACGGCGGGGGGAGGTTCGTACGAGCAGTACTTC. This encodes CASSWTAGGGSYEQYF.

The V call is TRBV5-4, the J call TRBJ2-1; 9 nucleotides match TRBD2. In germline, CDR1 is SGHNT, CDR2 YYREEE (reference sequence). The CDR3 loop spans 18 amino acids. Unmatched junction bases numbered 19, after V lost 4 bases and J lost 8 bases. The CDR3 protein is CASSQTPWGGGARDEQFF. CDR3 DNA: TGTGCCAGCAGCCAGACCCCCTGGGGCGGGGGGGCCAGGGATGAGCAGTTCTTC.

The V gene is TRBV5-6, the J gene TRBJ2-3; 7 nucleotides agree with TRBD1. In germline, CDR1 is SGHDT, CDR2 YYEEEE. CDR3 length: 14 residues. V was pared by 2 bases and J by 3 bases, with 3 bases of the junction left unmatched. CDR3 nucleotides: TGTGCCAGCAGCTTTACAGGGGAGACAGATACGCAGTATTTT. Its translation is CASSFTGETDTQYF. The full variable domain, in which reference TRBV5-6 and TRBJ2-3 provide the parts outside the CDR3, is DAGVTQSPTHLIKTRGQQVTLRCSPKSGHDTVSWYQQALGQGPQFIFQYYEEEERQRGNFPDRFSGHQFPNYSSELNVNALLLGDSALYLCASSFTGETDTQYFGPGTRLTVL.

The chain uses TRBV19 and TRBJ1-1; 7 nucleotides match TRBD1. The CDR3 contains 14 residues. Germline V gene sequence: CDR1 LNHDA, CDR2 SQIVND (reference sequence). The V and J ends lost 5 bases and 0 bases, in that order; junction bases with no gene match: 3. The CDR3 sequence is CASSDRAMNTEAFF. DNA for the CDR3: TGTGCCAGTAGTGACAGGGCCATGAACACTGAAGCTTTCTTT. The full variable domain, rest sourced from reference TRBV19 and TRBJ1-1, is DGGITQSPKYLFRKEGQNVTLSCEQNLNHDAMYWYRQDPGQGLRLIYYSQIVNDFQKGDIAEGYSVSREKKESFPLTVTSAQKNPTAFYLCASSDRAMNTEAFFGQGTRLTVV.

The V gene is TRBV6-2 or TRBV6-3, the J gene TRBJ2-1; tentatively, D is TRBD2 (7 bases). The germline CDR1 and CDR2 sequences are MNHEY and SVGEGT. The length of the CDR3 is 19 residues. V was trimmed by 0 bases and J by 0 bases, leaving 18 bases between them. The CDR3: CASSYSPRFGGASYNEQFF. The CDR3 region has the DNA TGTGCCAGCAGTTACTCCCCGAGGTTTGGGGGGGCCTCCTACAATGAGCAGTTCTTC.

The chain joins TRBV2 to TRBJ2-2, with TRBD2 identical over 9 bases. CDR1 is SNHLY, CDR2 FYNNEI, per germline. CDR3 length equals 15 residues. V was clipped by 1 base and J by 7 bases; unmatched bases: 4. The CDR3 is CASSEDGTSNGELFF. The CDR3 DNA reads as TGTGCCAGCAGTGAAGACGGGACTAGCAACGGGGAGCTGTTTTTT.

V is TRBV28 and J is TRBJ2-2; a possible D gene is TRBD1 (5 bases). V gave up 2 bases and J gave up 6 bases, with 13 bases separating them. The V gene's germline CDR1 is MDHEN and CDR2 SYDVKM. The CDR3 consists of 15 residues. The CDR3 DNA sequence: TGTGCCAGCAGTTTAGGTTCAGGGTCCCCCGGGGAGCTGTTTTTT. It codes for CASSLGSGSPGELFF.

The CDR3 loop reads CASRSQGEGLGYTF. CDR3 DNA: TGTGCCAGCAGGTCACAGGGAGAAGGTCTAGGCTACACCTTC. The chain couples TRBV6-5 to TRBJ1-2; a possible D gene is TRBD1 (6 bases). CDR1 is MNHEY and CDR2 is SVGAGI in the germline V gene. V lost 6 bases to trimming and J lost 8 bases, with 19 bases between them. The CDR3 has 14 residues.